The subject of this entry is one T cell receptor beta chain. The sample comes from a study of blood T cell repertoires in COVID-19. Per the original methods: Estimated nucleated cell counts came from reference gene primer amplification. Libraries were prepared by immunoSEQ multiplex PCR; TCRdb keeps only in-frame clonotypes and omits some of them. Clone size and V and J calls were adopted from that table, with D and trimming inferred from the DNA. The sample has around 150,000 clones; 70% to 90% are singletons. CDR1 is SGHVS and CDR2 is FQNEAQ in the germline V gene. With V trimmed by 7 bases and J by 2 bases, 7 bases remained unmatched. This CDR3 region has 15 residues.

The sequencing sample was made of peripheral blood. The receptor's source is a man between 65 and 79 years old with acute or convalescent COVID-19. The chain uses TRBV7-8 and TRBJ1-5, with 8 bases matching TRBD1. The CDR3 DNA is TGTGCCAGCAACCAGGGGGGACAGGGCAATCAGCCCCAGCATTTT. This sequence encodes CASNQGGQGNQPQHF.